The present TCR beta chain was sequenced within a study of cytotoxic CD8 clonotypes in ibrutinib-treated CLL. Study observations and caveats: Treatment left the uncommon public clonotypes either contracted or stable in frequency. In comparison with age-matched healthy donors, baseline clonality was higher and tracked circulating CD8+ T-cell counts.

Produced via immunoSEQ multiplex PCR; TCRdb's table is partial and in-frame only. The sample has about 300,000 clones; roughly three quarters are singletons. In the case of this clone: The antigen is not known.

Germline CDR1 reads SGHTA; CDR2 reads FQGNSA. This CDR3 has 12 residues. V was pared by 8 bases and J by 0 bases, with 8 bases between. V gene TRBV7-2 combines with J gene TRBJ2-7, with unresolved D. The sample in question was PBMCs, obtained at disease progression, from a patient treated with ibrutinib. The receptor was derived from a human donor with chronic lymphocytic leukemia. This chain's CDR3 is CASGMSSYEQYF. In DNA form, the CDR3 reads TGTGCCAGCGGGATGAGCTCCTACGAGCAGTACTTC.